What follows describes a single T cell receptor (beta chain). Its antigen is undetermined. The data were taken from a study of blood T cells in healthy people across ages. Study-level results: Donor CMV status was unknown, possibly confounding expanded clonotype changes.

This CDR3 is 13 amino acids long. Germline-derived CDR1 and CDR2 are SGHDT and YYEEEE. The V end lost 3 bases, the J end lost 3 bases, and 10 bases lay between the germline ends. The use of a sample-barcoded 5' primer and a J-beta primer mix characterized a second PCR of roughly 6 to 12 cycles. One entry per CDR3 protein results from TCRdb running MiXCR on the 5' RACE reads. This sample has about 1.6 million distinct CDR3 sequences; 30% to 35% occur once, and the top ten carry 10% to 12%. The rearrangement links TRBV5-6 to TRBJ2-7, with a weak D call TRBD1 (6 bases). The clonotype originates from a young woman in good health. What was sequenced was blood. The CDR3 bases are TGTGCCAGCAGCTGGCGACAGGACTACGAGCAGTACTTC. It yields the protein CASSWRQDYEQYF.